What follows are 27 T cell receptor beta chains derived from one specimen sequenced in a study of tumor-infiltrating lymphocytes in primary liver carcinoma. Reverse transcription of approximately 500 ng total RNA with a constant-region primer produced TCR beta cDNA. Three nested multiplex PCR rounds, a slightly modified ARM-PCR, produced the libraries for TCR beta. For roughly 10 cycles apiece, the opening two PCR rounds ran with TRBV1-TRBV30 forward primers and a C-beta reverse primer. Each CDR3 protein is one row after TCRdb ran MiXCR on the multiplex PCR reads. Of approximately 40,000 distinct CDR3 sequences listed, roughly 74% are singletons. Co-extraction of RNA and DNA was performed on roughly 17-32 mg of unsorted bulk tissue. The sequenced sample consisted of liver tumor tissue from sampling region 4. Subset specified: tumor region T4, right-lateral pole. Source of these receptors: a man in his forties with primary liver carcinoma and hepatitis B virus infection.

A remark on this clonotype: One end of the junction varies from germline; a read error may be responsible. This chain connects TRBV11-2 to TRBJ1-3, with D uncertain. CDR3 length equals 12 residues. Germline CDR1 reads SGHAT; CDR2 reads FQNNGV. The CDR3 DNA follows: TGTGCCGGCAGCTTGGGGGGAAACACCATATATTTT. It translates to CAGSLGGNTIYF.

This clonotype has more than one count but fewer than ten. The junction and the germline gene differ at one end; a read error may be behind it. The CDR3 region is CATADRGCGYTF. CDR3 DNA sequence: TGTGCCACCGCGGACAGGGGCTGTGGCTATACCTTC. This chain connects TRBV28 to TRBJ1-2; 9 bases map to TRBD1. The CDR3 extends over 12 amino acids. Germline V gene lookup returns CDR1 MDHEN and CDR2 SYDVKM.

On this clonotype itself: An end of the junction does not agree with germline; a read error may underlie this. The rearrangement joins TRBV4-2 to TRBJ2-1, with 7 positions matching TRBD2. Germline V CDR1 and CDR2: LGHNA, YNFKEQ. CDR3 length: 16 residues. The CDR3: CASNQLSGLPYNEQFF. The DNA for the CDR3 is TGTGCCAGCAACCAACTTAGCGGGCTCCCCTACAATGAGCAGTTTTTC.

In regard to this clonotype: Its ends do not fully match the called genes, so a read error is possible. The V call is TRBV7-9, the J call TRBJ2-7; TRBD1 agrees at 7 bases. Germline V gene lookup returns CDR1 SEHNR and CDR2 FQNEAQ (reference sequence). The CDR3 extends over 14 amino acids. As DNA, the CDR3 is TGTGCCGGCAGCCACGGGGACAGAAACTACGAGCAGTACTTC. Encoded protein: CAGSHGDRNYEQYF. Filled out from reference TRBV7-9 and TRBJ2-7, the complete variable domain reads DTGVSQNPRHKITKRGQNVTFRCDPISEHNRLYWYRQTLGQGPEFLTYFQNEAQLEKSRLLSDRFSAERPKGSFSTLEIQRTEQGDSAMYLCAGSHGDRNYEQYFGPGTRLTVT.

About this clonotype: The CDR3 end shows no conserved phenylalanine or tryptophan, and so a read error is likely. The CDR3 DNA reads TGCGCCAGCAGCCAAGATGGGTCAGGGCGCGGGGCAAACATCCTGACTTGC. Translating it yields CASSQDGSGRGANILTC. The chain has TRBV4-3 and TRBJ2-6, with D possibly being TRBD2 (6 bases). Germline CDR1 is LGHNA and CDR2 is YSLEER. This CDR3 contains 17 residues. Trimming removed 0 bases from V and 14 bases from J, with 23 bases in between.

In the case of this clonotype: Its ends do not fully match the called genes, so a read error is possible. The gene calls are TRBV5-1 and TRBJ2-1; 10 bases are shared with TRBD1. This CDR3 has 16 amino acids. Germline loops: CDR1 SGHRS, CDR2 YFSETQ. This CDR3 is CASSLRLGQGYNEQIF. The CDR3 bases are TGCGCCAGCAGCCTAAGGCTGGGACAGGGGTACAATGAGCAGATCTTC. Filled out from reference TRBV5-1 and TRBJ2-1, the complete variable domain reads KAGVTQTPRYLIKTRGQQVTLSCSPISGHRSVSWYQQTPGQGLQFLFEYFSETQRNKGNFPGRFSGRQFSNSRSEMNVSTLELGDSALYLCASSLRLGQGYNEQIFGPGTRLTVL.

In this sample, this clonotype turned up a few times. The junction and the germline gene differ at one end; a read error may be behind it. The chain links TRBV12-3 or TRBV12-4 to TRBJ2-1; TRBD2 agrees at 10 bases. This CDR3 has 16 residues. The CDR3 DNA sequence: TGTGCCAACAGTTTATATCTGCTAGCGGGGGACAATGAGCAGTTCTTC. This sequence encodes CANSLYLLAGDNEQFF.

Concerning this clonotype: One end of the junction does not line up with germline, which may come from a read error. The chain uses TRBV11-1 and TRBJ2-7; weak D call: TRBD2 (6 bases). The germline V gene encodes CDR1 SGHAT and CDR2 FQDESV (reference sequence). The length of the CDR3 is 15 residues. CDR3 sequence reads: CASGLTGSGEYERYF. The CDR3 nucleotides are TGTGCCAGCGGCTTAACGGGATCGGGAGAATATGAGCGGTACTTC.

About this clonotype: The conserved phenylalanine or tryptophan is not found at the CDR3 terminus, so this likely reflects a read error. The CDR3 bases are TGCGCCAGCAGCCAAGGAACCAATTTCGACGAGCAGTTCCTC. Protein: CASSQGTNFDEQFL. The chain is built from TRBV4-3 and TRBJ2-1; D remains ambiguous. The V gene's germline CDR1 is LGHNA and CDR2 YSLEER. CDR3 length: 14 residues. V was pared by 1 base and J by 10 bases, with 14 bases between.

Details on this clonotype: Sequence at one end of the junction differs from germline and may be a read error. The V and J genes are TRBV4-2 and TRBJ2-2; a possible D gene is TRBD2 (5 bases). CDR3 length: 14 residues. Germline V gene data show CDR1 as LGHNA and CDR2 as YNFKEQ. CDR3 amino acids: CAISQVGNTGELLF. The CDR3 DNA follows: TGTGCCATCAGCCAAGTGGGGAACACCGGGGAGCTGCTCTTC.

A remark on this clonotype: At one of its ends the junction is not consistent with the germline gene, which may arise from a read error. V usage is TRBV10-3 and J usage is TRBJ1-2; D unclear. CDR3 length: 13 amino acids. The germline V gene encodes CDR1 ENHRY and CDR2 SYGVKD. The CDR3: CAIGESIGYDYTF. The CDR3 nucleotides read TGTGCCATCGGTGAGTCTATAGGCTATGACTACACCTTC.

This clonotype is medium-sized by share. The V and J genes are TRBV5-6 and TRBJ1-5, with 8 bases fitting TRBD1. The CDR3 runs 14 residues. Looked up from germline, CDR1 is SGHDT and CDR2 is YYEEEE. Trimming cost V 0 bases and J 11 bases; bases outside gene matches: 7. The CDR3 DNA sequence: TGTGCCAGCAGCTTGGCCGCAGGGGGCGGTACCCAGCATTTT. This sequence encodes CASSLAAGGGTQHF.

This clonotype appeared once. Germline is not matched at one junction end, which may reflect a read error. The chain uses TRBV28 and TRBJ2-7; TRBD1 aligns across 7 bases. Germline-derived CDR1 and CDR2 are MDHEN and SYDVKM. There are 11 residues in the CDR3. The CDR3 sequence: CSSSYGTDLYF. The CDR3 coding sequence is TGTTCCAGCAGCTATGGGACAGATTTGTACTTC.

In the case of this clonotype: Germline and junction disagree at one end, which may indicate a read error. The rearrangement links TRBV6-1 to TRBJ1-5, with 7 bases that match TRBD1. Germline V gene lookup returns CDR1 MNHNS and CDR2 SASEGT. The CDR3 runs to 17 residues. The CDR3 sequence: CVSIFTFGQEGNQPQHF. CDR3 DNA sequence: TGTGTCAGCATATTCACCTTCGGACAGGAAGGCAATCAGCCCCAGCATTTT.

About this clonotype itself: One junction end does not reproduce the germline sequence, and a read error may be involved. This chain joins TRBV19 and TRBJ1-5; the match to TRBD1 covers 7 bases. This CDR3 region has 15 residues. Per the germline V gene, CDR1 is LNHDA and CDR2 is SQIVND (reference sequence). In nucleotides, the CDR3 is TGTGCCATTAGCATGGGGACAGTTAGCAATCAGCACCAGCATTTT. Amino acid sequence: CAISMGTVSNQHQHF. Complete variable domain (other parts from reference TRBV19 and TRBJ1-5): DGGITQSPKYLFRKEGQNVTLSCEQNLNHDAMYWYRQDPGQGLRLIYYSQIVNDFQKGDIAEGYSVSREKKESFPLTVTSAQKNPTAFYLCAISMGTVSNQHQHFGDGTRLSIL.

At least ten counts were recorded for this clonotype. The chain links TRBV7-2 to TRBJ2-3; tentative D call: TRBD1 (5 bases). The CDR3 is 14 residues long. Trimming shortened V by 1 base and J by 2 bases, and 7 bases separated the two germline ends. CDR1 and CDR2 (germline): SGHTA, FQGNSA. DNA for the CDR3: TGTGCCAGCAGCTTAGACAGGAACACAGATACGCAGTATTTT. Its protein product is CASSLDRNTDTQYF.

As for this clonotype: An end of the junction differs from the germline gene, which may be a read error. The chain is built from TRBV5-6 and TRBJ2-5, with D possibly being TRBD2 (5 bases). The CDR3 consists of 13 residues. Germline V gene sequence: CDR1 SGHDT, CDR2 YYEEEE. This CDR3 reads CASSLGGVETPYF. The DNA of the CDR3 is TGTGCCAGCAGCTTGGGGGGAGTGGAGACCCCGTACTTC.

This clonotype was seen ten or more times. The V call is TRBV5-1, the J call TRBJ2-7, with D possibly called TRBD1 or TRBD2 (5 bases each). The CDR3 extends over 16 amino acids. The germline V gene encodes CDR1 SGHRS and CDR2 YFSETQ. The germline V and J ends were trimmed by 0 bases and 2 bases, with 15 bases remaining between them. For the CDR3, the DNA is TGCGCCAGCAGCTTGGGAGGGACCCCCACGGCCTACGAGCAGTACTTC. This translates into CASSLGGTPTAYEQYF.

To note about this clonotype: One end of the junction varies from germline; a read error may be responsible. V gene TRBV6-1 combines with J gene TRBJ2-2, with D maybe TRBD2 (5 bases). The CDR3 sequence is 13 residues long. Germline lookup yields CDR1 MNHNS and CDR2 SASEGT. The DNA for the CDR3 is TGTGCCAGCAGTAAAGCTGACACCGGGGAGCTGTTTTTC. Its translation: CASSKADTGELFF.

This clonotype was observed a single time. This rearrangement joins TRBV5-5 to TRBJ2-1, with D uncertain. This CDR3 is built from 15 residues. In germline, CDR1 is SGHKS, CDR2 YYEKEE (reference sequence). The CDR3 sequence: CGGRLGLGTVYEQFF. In nucleotides, the CDR3 is TGTGGCGGCAGATTGGGTCTAGGTACGGTCTATGAGCAGTTCTTC.

This clonotype was recorded only once. An end of the junction does not agree with germline; a read error may underlie this. J is TRBJ2-7 and V is TRBV30; 13 nucleotides line up with TRBD2. The CDR3 is 15 residues long. The germline CDR1 and CDR2 sequences are GTSNPN and SVGIG (reference sequence). The CDR3 region is CAWSAGLAGVSDQHF. CDR3 in DNA: TGTGCCTGGAGTGCAGGACTAGCGGGAGTTTCTGATCAGCACTTC.

In its sample, this clonotype was seen a few times. The junction differs from germline at one of its ends, possibly a read error. V usage is TRBV29-1 and J usage is TRBJ2-1; D is possibly TRBD2 (5 bases). This CDR3 region has 13 residues. Germline V lookup: CDR1 SQVTM, CDR2 ANQGSEA. CDR3 amino acids: CSVQTTSGNEQLF. Written as DNA, the CDR3 is TGTAGCGTCCAAACCACCAGCGGCAATGAGCAGCTCTTC.

As concerns this clonotype: The final CDR3 position lacks the conserved phenylalanine or tryptophan, pointing to a likely read error. The chain is built from TRBV5-1 and TRBJ1-1; D remains unclear. The CDR3 has 12 residues. Germline V gives CDR1 SGHRS, CDR2 YFSETQ. The CDR3 nucleotides are TGCACCAGCGGCTTGTCCCGGGAAGAAGCTTTCTAT. Amino acid sequence: CTSGLSREEAFY.

On this clonotype: Germline and junction disagree at one end, which may indicate a read error. The chain has TRBV11-1 and TRBJ1-2, with 7 bases identical to TRBD1. This CDR3 is built from 15 residues. Germline V gene lookup returns CDR1 SGHAT and CDR2 FQDESV (reference sequence). The CDR3 loop reads CVSSRDRAANYGYIF. The DNA for the CDR3 is TGTGTCAGCAGCCGCGACAGGGCGGCGAACTATGGCTACATCTTC.

J is TRBJ2-1 and V is TRBV14; D is possibly TRBD2 (5 bases). The V and J ends lost 6 bases and 16 bases respectively, with 31 bases between them. The CDR3 extends over 16 amino acids. CDR1 and CDR2 (germline): SGHDN, FVKESK. CDR3 DNA: TGTGCCAGCAGTGCCATAACGGGATGGGTAAACAATGAACATTTCTTC. It translates to CASSAITGWVNNEHFF.

This rearrangement joins TRBV5-1 to TRBJ2-1; 8 nucleotides match TRBD2. The germline gives CDR1 SGHRS, CDR2 YFSETQ. V shed 2 bases and J 9 bases; nucleotides not matched to a gene: 7. This CDR3 contains 14 residues. The chain's CDR3 is CASSFSGGYGEQFF. CDR3 sequence (DNA): TGCGCCAGCAGCTTCAGCGGGGGTTACGGTGAGCAGTTCTTC.

J is TRBJ2-1 and V is TRBV28, with 9 bases matching TRBD2. This CDR3 comprises 13 residues. CDR1 is MDHEN, CDR2 SYDVKM, per germline. The trim removed 6 bases at V and 13 bases at J, leaving 10 bases unmatched. CDR3 DNA: TGTGCCAGCAGCCTAGTGACTAGCGGTGAACAGTTCTTC. This translates into CASSLVTSGEQFF.